These T cell receptor beta chains were read from a single sample in a study of Graves' ophthalmopathy and Graves' hyperthyroidism. Using its own MiXCR run on the multiplex PCR reads, TCRdb lists one record per CDR3 protein. Of some 390,000 distinct CDR3 sequences listed, around 16% were seen once; the top ten hold approximately 1.4%. The sequenced sample was peripheral blood. The receptors originated from a young woman with Graves' ophthalmopathy. The CDR3 runs from the conserved cysteine through the conserved F or W. The order of the fields is V gene, CDR3 protein.

v_gene: TRBV20-1
CDR3aa: CSARTQEPNYGYTF

v_gene: TRBV28
CDR3aa: CASSFFGQGGKETQYF

v_gene: TRBV6-2/TRBV6-3
CDR3aa: CASSTSGHRGANYEQYF

v_gene: TRBV20-1
CDR3aa: CSARALGARGTEAFF

v_gene: TRBV28
CDR3aa: CASRRGLGTYEQYF

v_gene: TRBV6-2/TRBV6-3
CDR3aa: CASRHQGSYGYTF

v_gene: TRBV7-2
CDR3aa: CASSFIPRELFF

v_gene: TRBV4-3
CDR3aa: CASSQDGREGSPLHF

v_gene: TRBV30
CDR3aa: CAWSDQETQYF

v_gene: TRBV6-1
CDR3aa: CASSEATPAMLAKDIQYF

v_gene: TRBV2
CDR3aa: CATSTLAGREQYF

v_gene: TRBV7-8
CDR3aa: CASSPWTRKPSGNTIYF

v_gene: TRBV10-2
CDR3aa: CASKGTSGTGELFF

v_gene: TRBV5-6
CDR3aa: CASSLDRRVTGELFF

v_gene: TRBV6-5
CDR3aa: CASRNLRGGSGYTF

v_gene: TRBV6-2/TRBV6-3
CDR3aa: CASSQMKLTGNEQFF

v_gene: TRBV12-3/TRBV12-4
CDR3aa: CASSRDRGARNSPLHF

v_gene: TRBV19
CDR3aa: CASSIAGGVYEQYF

v_gene: TRBV28
CDR3aa: CASSFRRQETQYF

v_gene: TRBV12-3/TRBV12-4
CDR3aa: CASITTGVNTGELFF

v_gene: TRBV12-3/TRBV12-4
CDR3aa: CASSFSPPGELFF

v_gene: TRBV19
CDR3aa: CASSMMRRGQETQYF

v_gene: TRBV7-2
CDR3aa: CASSLEAGPQYF

v_gene: TRBV6-1
CDR3aa: CASRTAMNTEAFF

v_gene: TRBV28
CDR3aa: CASSFPTGRGNQPQHF

v_gene: TRBV28
CDR3aa: CASSSSWVDPYEQYF